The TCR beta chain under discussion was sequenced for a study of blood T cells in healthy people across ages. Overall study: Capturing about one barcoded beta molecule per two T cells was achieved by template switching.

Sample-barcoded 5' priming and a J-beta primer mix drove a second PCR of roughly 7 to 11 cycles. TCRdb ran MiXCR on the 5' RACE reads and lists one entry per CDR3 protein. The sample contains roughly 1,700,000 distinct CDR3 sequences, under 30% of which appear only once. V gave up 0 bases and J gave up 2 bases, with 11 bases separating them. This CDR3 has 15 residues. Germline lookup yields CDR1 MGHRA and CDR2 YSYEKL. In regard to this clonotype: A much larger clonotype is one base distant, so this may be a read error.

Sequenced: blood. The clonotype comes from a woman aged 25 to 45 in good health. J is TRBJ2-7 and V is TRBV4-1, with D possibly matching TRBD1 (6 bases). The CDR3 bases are TGCGCCAGCAGCCAAGACCAGGGGAGCCCCTACGAGCAGTACTTC. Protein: CASSQDQGSPYEQYF.